Listed below are T cell receptor beta chains from one sample, sequenced in a study of OX40 agonist ivuxolimab in advanced cancers. Here immunoSEQ multiplex PCR was the method, and the copy in TCRdb shows in-frame clones only, minus some. Of more than 50,000 clones detected, roughly 88% appear once; the ten largest clones hold 2.4%. The material sequenced was CD4+ or CD8+ T cells sorted from blood, taken in a trial of the OX40 agonist ivuxolimab. These receptor sequences come from an adult with an advanced solid tumor such as melanoma, head and neck, liver or kidney cancer. Both conserved end residues are part of each CDR3. The order of the fields is CDR3 length, J gene, V gene, CDR3 protein.

cdr3_length: 13
j_call: TRBJ1-2
v_call: TRBV5-4
cdr3_aa: CASSLVTGGGYTF

cdr3_length: 16
j_call: TRBJ1-2
v_call: TRBV28
cdr3_aa: CASSLWGTGGNYGYTF

cdr3_length: 14
j_call: TRBJ1-1
v_call: TRBV6-5
cdr3_aa: CASSRVGGSTEAFF

cdr3_length: 17
j_call: TRBJ2-6
v_call: TRBV7-2
cdr3_aa: CASSPEAPNSGANVLTF

cdr3_length: 14
j_call: TRBJ2-1
v_call: TRBV6-6
cdr3_aa: CASTPESSYNEQFF

cdr3_length: 14
j_call: TRBJ2-7
v_call: TRBV9
cdr3_aa: CASSASDYSYEQYF

cdr3_length: 12
j_call: TRBJ2-5
v_call: TRBV6-6
cdr3_aa: CASSYPKETQYF

cdr3_length: 19
j_call: TRBJ1-5
v_call: TRBV19
cdr3_aa: CASSPTYMRRVSSNQPQHF

cdr3_length: 16
j_call: TRBJ2-4
v_call: TRBV7-9
cdr3_aa: CASSLERSIAKNIQYF

cdr3_length: 17
j_call: TRBJ1-1
v_call: TRBV18
cdr3_aa: CASSPSGTWSKNTEAFF

cdr3_length: 17
j_call: TRBJ1-1
v_call: TRBV11-1
cdr3_aa: CASSLGLTGRGDTEAFF

cdr3_length: 15
j_call: TRBJ2-2
v_call: TRBV9
cdr3_aa: CASNVGSSNTGELFF

cdr3_length: 18
j_call: TRBJ2-1
v_call: TRBV5-1
cdr3_aa: CASSFIPPGQGMNNEQFF

cdr3_length: 15
j_call: TRBJ2-7
v_call: TRBV7-2
cdr3_aa: CASSLTSGFSYEQYF

cdr3_length: 14
j_call: TRBJ1-2
v_call: TRBV19
cdr3_aa: CASSTQLPSNGYTF

cdr3_length: 15
j_call: TRBJ1-4
v_call: TRBV4-2
cdr3_aa: CASSQVQGTNEKLFF

cdr3_length: 15
j_call: TRBJ1-1
v_call: TRBV6-5
cdr3_aa: CASSYSRVSNTEAFF

cdr3_length: 16
j_call: TRBJ1-6
v_call: TRBV9
cdr3_aa: CASSPRQISYNSPLHF

cdr3_length: 14
j_call: TRBJ1-4
v_call: TRBV6-5
cdr3_aa: CASSDTGVNEKLFF

cdr3_length: 14
j_call: TRBJ2-7
v_call: TRBV28
cdr3_aa: CASSPGTGGAEQYF

cdr3_length: 17
j_call: TRBJ2-1
v_call: TRBV6-1
cdr3_aa: CASSGWGSGGLNNEQFF

cdr3_length: 16
j_call: TRBJ2-1
v_call: TRBV11-2
cdr3_aa: CASSRAGTGALGEQFF

cdr3_length: 14
j_call: TRBJ2-7
v_call: TRBV7-2
cdr3_aa: CASGGGDSLYEQYF

cdr3_length: 16
j_call: TRBJ2-7
v_call: TRBV2
cdr3_aa: CASSEAVLRGRGEQYF

cdr3_length: 15
j_call: TRBJ2-2
v_call: TRBV7-8
cdr3_aa: CASLLRTGNTGELFF

cdr3_length: 15
j_call: TRBJ1-6
v_call: TRBV19
cdr3_aa: CASSIYSAQNSPLHF

cdr3_length: 14
j_call: TRBJ1-1
v_call: TRBV7-9
cdr3_aa: CASSKDIGATEAFF

cdr3_length: 17
j_call: TRBJ1-4
v_call: TRBV25-1
cdr3_aa: CASSELVRGLDKEKLFF

cdr3_length: 11
j_call: TRBJ1-4
v_call: TRBV5-1
cdr3_aa: CASRENEKLFF

cdr3_length: 14
j_call: TRBJ2-1
v_call: TRBV19
cdr3_aa: CASSDSNSYNEQFF

cdr3_length: 14
j_call: TRBJ2-2
v_call: TRBV19
cdr3_aa: CASSIKGNTGELFF

cdr3_length: 13
j_call: TRBJ1-2
v_call: TRBV5-1
cdr3_aa: CASSLGGSYGYTF

cdr3_length: 15
j_call: TRBJ1-6
v_call: TRBV25-1
cdr3_aa: CASSESFNSRAKFYF

cdr3_length: 15
j_call: TRBJ2-1
v_call: TRBV9
cdr3_aa: CASSFSGGGRNEQFF

cdr3_length: 15
j_call: TRBJ2-3
v_call: TRBV30
cdr3_aa: CAWSVLKDRTDTQYF

cdr3_length: 18
j_call: TRBJ2-5
v_call: TRBV14
cdr3_aa: CASSQGLLAGAPRETQYF

cdr3_length: 13
j_call: TRBJ2-1
v_call: TRBV2
cdr3_aa: CASSEARRGEQFF

cdr3_length: 15
j_call: TRBJ1-3
v_call: TRBV6-5
cdr3_aa: CASTPGSRSGNTIYF

cdr3_length: 13
j_call: TRBJ1-1
v_call: TRBV6-1
cdr3_aa: CASRKGVNTEAFF

cdr3_length: 13
j_call: TRBJ1-2
v_call: TRBV7-2
cdr3_aa: CASSLMTGVGYTF

cdr3_length: 11
j_call: TRBJ1-1
v_call: TRBV6-5
cdr3_aa: CASSDRGMAFF

cdr3_length: 17
j_call: TRBJ2-7
v_call: TRBV5-1
cdr3_aa: CASSLSTAGGGHYEQYF

cdr3_length: 13
j_call: TRBJ2-1
v_call: TRBV18
cdr3_aa: CASSPPPYNEQFF

cdr3_length: 15
j_call: TRBJ1-3
v_call: TRBV28
cdr3_aa: CASSFVRVSGNTIYF

cdr3_length: 14
j_call: TRBJ2-5
v_call: TRBV19
cdr3_aa: CASRRGASGETQYF

cdr3_length: 12
j_call: TRBJ2-1
v_call: TRBV10-3
cdr3_aa: CAISAGGNEQFF

cdr3_length: 15
j_call: TRBJ1-6
v_call: TRBV28
cdr3_aa: CASTRGNSYNSPLHF

cdr3_length: 20
j_call: TRBJ2-1
v_call: TRBV29-1
cdr3_aa: CSVEPPNRLLGDSSYNEQFF

cdr3_length: 14
j_call: TRBJ2-5
v_call: TRBV4-2
cdr3_aa: CASSKWTGQETQYF

cdr3_length: 16
j_call: TRBJ2-5
v_call: TRBV7-8
cdr3_aa: CASSLLLTGVGETQYF

cdr3_length: 15
j_call: TRBJ2-7
v_call: TRBV5-1
cdr3_aa: CASSSGLAGGYEQYF